What follows describes a single T cell receptor beta chain. Antigen: not known. This specimen belongs to a study of beta chain features in type 1 diabetes. Study at large: Examination covered roughly 100,000,000 sorted cells spanning all samples.

This CDR3 comprises 13 residues. Deletions cut 3 bases from V and 4 bases from J, with 12 bases between. Germline V gives CDR1 GTSNPN, CDR2 SVGIG (reference sequence). Donors underwent one heparinised blood draw, 95 to 150 mL on average. Study-wide points: Shorter TCRB CDR3s, moderately but significantly so, were found in Type 1 diabetes patients in all four CD4+ subsets.

The authors reverse transcribed all of the isolated RNA, so sequencing captured expressed TCRB transcripts. Profiled with immunoSEQ multiplex PCR; TCRdb holds only in-frame clones, not every one. The sample carries some 640,000 clones, around 15% recorded once. The sequence derives from a man aged 18 to 30 with type 1 diabetes. The sequenced material came from naive CD4+ T cells from blood. The V call is TRBV30, the J call TRBJ1-2; D remains ambiguous. CDR3 region: CAWSHRIGYGYTF. CDR3 sequence (DNA): TGTGCCTGGAGCCATAGGATCGGCTATGGCTACACCTTC.